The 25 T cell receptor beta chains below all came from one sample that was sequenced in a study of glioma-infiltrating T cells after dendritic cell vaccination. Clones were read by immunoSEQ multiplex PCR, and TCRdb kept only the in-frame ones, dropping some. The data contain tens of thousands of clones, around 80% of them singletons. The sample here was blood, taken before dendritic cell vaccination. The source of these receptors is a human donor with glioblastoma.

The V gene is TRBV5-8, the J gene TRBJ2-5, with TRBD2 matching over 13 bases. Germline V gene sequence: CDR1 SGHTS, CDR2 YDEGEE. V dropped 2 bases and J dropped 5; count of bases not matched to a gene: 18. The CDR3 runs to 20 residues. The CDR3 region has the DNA TGTGCCAGCAGCTTTCAACGAGTACTAGCGGGAGGGCCGTCGTTGGAGACCCAGTACTTC. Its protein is CASSFQRVLAGGPSLETQYF.

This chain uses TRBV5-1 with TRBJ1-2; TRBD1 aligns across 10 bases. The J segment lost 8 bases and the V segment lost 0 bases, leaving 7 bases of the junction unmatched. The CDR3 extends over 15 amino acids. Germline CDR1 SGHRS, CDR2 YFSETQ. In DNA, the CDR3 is TGCGCCAGCAGCTTGGGGGACAGGGGTTCTGCCGGCTACACCTTC. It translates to CASSLGDRGSAGYTF.

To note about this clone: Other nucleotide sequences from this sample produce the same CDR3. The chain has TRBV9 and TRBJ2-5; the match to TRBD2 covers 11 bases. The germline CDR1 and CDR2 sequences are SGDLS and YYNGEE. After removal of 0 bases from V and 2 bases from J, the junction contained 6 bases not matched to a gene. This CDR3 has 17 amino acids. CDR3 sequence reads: CASSVGLAGGGQETQYF. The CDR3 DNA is TGTGCCAGCAGCGTAGGCCTAGCGGGAGGAGGGCAAGAGACCCAGTACTTC. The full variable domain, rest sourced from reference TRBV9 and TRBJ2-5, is DSGVTQTPKHLITATGQRVTLRCSPRSGDLSVYWYQQSLDQGLQFLIQYYNGEERAKGNILERFSAQQFPDLHSELNLSSLELGDSALYFCASSVGLAGGGQETQYFGPGTRLLVL.

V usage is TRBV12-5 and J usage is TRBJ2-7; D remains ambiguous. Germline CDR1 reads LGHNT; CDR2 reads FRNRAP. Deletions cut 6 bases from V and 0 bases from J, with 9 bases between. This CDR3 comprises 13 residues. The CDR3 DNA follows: TGTGCTAGTGGAAAGGAGAGCTCCTACGAGCAGTACTTC. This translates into CASGKESSYEQYF.

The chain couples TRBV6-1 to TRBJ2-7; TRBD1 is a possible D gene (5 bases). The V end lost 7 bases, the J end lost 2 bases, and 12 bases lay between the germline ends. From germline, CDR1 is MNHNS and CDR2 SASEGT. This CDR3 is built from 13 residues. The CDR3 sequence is CASTLDITYEQYF. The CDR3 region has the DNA TGTGCCAGCACCCTGGACATTACCTACGAGCAGTACTTC.

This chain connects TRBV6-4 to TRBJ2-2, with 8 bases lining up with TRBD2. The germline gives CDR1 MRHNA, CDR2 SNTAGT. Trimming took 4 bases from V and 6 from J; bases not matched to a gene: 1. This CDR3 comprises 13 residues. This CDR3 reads CASSVGGAGELFF. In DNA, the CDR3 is TGTGCCAGCAGTGTCGGGGGGGCCGGGGAGCTGTTTTTT.

In nucleotides, the CDR3 is TGCGCCAGCAGCCCTACCTCCCAGGGGACCTACGAGCAGTACTTC. Translating it yields CASSPTSQGTYEQYF. The gene calls are TRBV5-1 and TRBJ2-7, with a tentative D call TRBD1 (6 bases). Trimming took 4 bases from V and 2 from J, leaving 16 bases between them. The CDR3 extends over 15 amino acids. CDR1 and CDR2 from the germline V gene are SGHRS and YFSETQ.

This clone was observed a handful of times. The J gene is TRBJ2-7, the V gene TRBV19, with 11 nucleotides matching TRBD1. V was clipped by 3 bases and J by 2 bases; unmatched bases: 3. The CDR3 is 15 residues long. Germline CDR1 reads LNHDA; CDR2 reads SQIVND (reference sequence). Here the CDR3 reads CASSMGQGGTYEQYF. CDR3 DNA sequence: TGTGCCAGTAGTATGGGACAGGGGGGGACCTACGAGCAGTACTTC.

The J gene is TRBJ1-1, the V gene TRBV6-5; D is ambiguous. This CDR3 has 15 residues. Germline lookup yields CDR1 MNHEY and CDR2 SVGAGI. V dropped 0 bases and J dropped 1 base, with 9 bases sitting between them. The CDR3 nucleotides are TGTGCCAGCAGTTACTCGACAATATGGAACACTGAAGCTTTCTTT. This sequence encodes CASSYSTIWNTEAFF.

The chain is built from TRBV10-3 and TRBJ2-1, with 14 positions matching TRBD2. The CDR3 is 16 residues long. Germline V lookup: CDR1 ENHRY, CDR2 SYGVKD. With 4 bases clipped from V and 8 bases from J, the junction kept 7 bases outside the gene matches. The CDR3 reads CAISASWTSGRYEQFF. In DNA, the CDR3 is TGTGCCATCAGTGCATCATGGACTAGCGGGAGGTATGAGCAGTTCTTC.

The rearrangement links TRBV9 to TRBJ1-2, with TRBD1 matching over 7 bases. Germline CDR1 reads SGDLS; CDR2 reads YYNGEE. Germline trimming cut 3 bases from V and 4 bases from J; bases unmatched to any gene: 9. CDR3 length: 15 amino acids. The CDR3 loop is CASSAGTANLYGYTF. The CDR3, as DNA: TGTGCCAGCAGCGCCGGGACAGCGAATCTCTATGGCTACACCTTC. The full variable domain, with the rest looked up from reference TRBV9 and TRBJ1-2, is DSGVTQTPKHLITATGQRVTLRCSPRSGDLSVYWYQQSLDQGLQFLIQYYNGEERAKGNILERFSAQQFPDLHSELNLSSLELGDSALYFCASSAGTANLYGYTFGSGTRLTVV.

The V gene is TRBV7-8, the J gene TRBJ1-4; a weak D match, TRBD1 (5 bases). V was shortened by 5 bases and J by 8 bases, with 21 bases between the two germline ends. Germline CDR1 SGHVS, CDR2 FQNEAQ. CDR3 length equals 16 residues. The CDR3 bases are TGTGCCAGCAGCACACAGAAACGGGGGGAGAGAGAAAAACTGTTTTTT. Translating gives CASSTQKRGEREKLFF.

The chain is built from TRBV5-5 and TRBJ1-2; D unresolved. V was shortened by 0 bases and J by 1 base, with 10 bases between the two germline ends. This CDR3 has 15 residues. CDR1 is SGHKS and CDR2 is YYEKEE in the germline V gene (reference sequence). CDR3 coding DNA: TGTGCCAGCAGCTTGGCCGGGGTGGTTAACTATGGCTACACCTTC. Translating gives CASSLAGVVNYGYTF.

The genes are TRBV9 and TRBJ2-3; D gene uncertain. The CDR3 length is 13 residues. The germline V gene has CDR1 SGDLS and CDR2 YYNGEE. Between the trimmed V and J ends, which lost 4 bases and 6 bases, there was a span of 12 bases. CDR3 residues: CASSPLAGDTQYF. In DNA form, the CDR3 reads TGTGCCAGCAGCCCCCTGGCCGGGGATACGCAGTATTTT. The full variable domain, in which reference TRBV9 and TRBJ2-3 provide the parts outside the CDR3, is DSGVTQTPKHLITATGQRVTLRCSPRSGDLSVYWYQQSLDQGLQFLIQYYNGEERAKGNILERFSAQQFPDLHSELNLSSLELGDSALYFCASSPLAGDTQYFGPGTRLTVL.

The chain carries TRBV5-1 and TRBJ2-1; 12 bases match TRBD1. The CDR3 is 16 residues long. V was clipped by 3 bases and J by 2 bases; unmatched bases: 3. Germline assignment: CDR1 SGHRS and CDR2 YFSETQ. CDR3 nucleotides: TGCGCCAGCAGCTGGGGGACAGGGGGCACCTACAATGAGCAGTTCTTC. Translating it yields CASSWGTGGTYNEQFF.

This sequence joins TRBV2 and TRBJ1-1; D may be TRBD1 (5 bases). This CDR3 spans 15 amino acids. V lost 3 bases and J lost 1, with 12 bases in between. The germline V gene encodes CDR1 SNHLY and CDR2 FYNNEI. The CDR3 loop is CASSDGAGGNTEAFF. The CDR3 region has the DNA TGTGCCAGCAGTGATGGGGCTGGTGGGAACACTGAAGCTTTCTTT.

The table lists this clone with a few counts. CDR3 amino acids: CASSIRDRLGTGANVLTF. In DNA form, the CDR3 reads TGTGCCAGTAGTATACGGGACAGGTTGGGGACTGGGGCCAACGTCCTGACTTTC. V usage is TRBV19 and J usage is TRBJ2-6; TRBD1 matches 8 bases. The CDR3 extends over 18 amino acids. CDR1 and CDR2 (germline): LNHDA, SQIVND (reference sequence). Trimming cost V 2 bases and J 2 bases; bases outside gene matches: 8.

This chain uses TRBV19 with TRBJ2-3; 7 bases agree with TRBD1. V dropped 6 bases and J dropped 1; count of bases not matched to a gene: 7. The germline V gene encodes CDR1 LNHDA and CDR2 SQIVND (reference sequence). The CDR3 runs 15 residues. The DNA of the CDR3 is TGTGCCAGTAGGCCGACAGGGTCGGGCACAGATACGCAGTATTTT. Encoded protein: CASRPTGSGTDTQYF.

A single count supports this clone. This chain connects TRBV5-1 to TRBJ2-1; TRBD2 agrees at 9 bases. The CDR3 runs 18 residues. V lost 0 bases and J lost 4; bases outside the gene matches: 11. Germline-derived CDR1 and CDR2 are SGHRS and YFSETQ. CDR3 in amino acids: CASSLAVGLREGYNEQFF. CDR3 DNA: TGCGCCAGCAGCTTGGCCGTAGGGTTGCGGGAGGGTTACAATGAGCAGTTCTTC. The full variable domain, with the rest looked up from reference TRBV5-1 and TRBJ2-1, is KAGVTQTPRYLIKTRGQQVTLSCSPISGHRSVSWYQQTPGQGLQFLFEYFSETQRNKGNFPGRFSGRQFSNSRSEMNVSTLELGDSALYLCASSLAVGLREGYNEQFFGPGTRLTVL.

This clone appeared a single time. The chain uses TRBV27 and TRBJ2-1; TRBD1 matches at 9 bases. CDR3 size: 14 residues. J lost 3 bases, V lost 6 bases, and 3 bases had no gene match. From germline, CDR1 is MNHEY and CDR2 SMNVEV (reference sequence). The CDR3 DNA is TGTGCCAGCAGGCAGGGACAGGGCTACAATGAGCAGTTCTTC. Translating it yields CASRQGQGYNEQFF.

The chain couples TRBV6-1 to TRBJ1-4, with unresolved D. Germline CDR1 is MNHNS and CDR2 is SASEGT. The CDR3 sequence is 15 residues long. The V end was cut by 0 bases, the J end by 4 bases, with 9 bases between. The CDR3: CASSEAPEFNEKLFF. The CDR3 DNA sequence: TGTGCCAGCAGTGAAGCGCCAGAATTTAATGAAAAACTGTTTTTT.

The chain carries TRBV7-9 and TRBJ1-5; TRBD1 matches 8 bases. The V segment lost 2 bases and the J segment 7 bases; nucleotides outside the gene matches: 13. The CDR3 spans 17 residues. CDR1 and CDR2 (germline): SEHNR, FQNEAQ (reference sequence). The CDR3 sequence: CASSLFAGGAENQPQHF. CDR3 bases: TGTGCCAGCAGCTTATTCGCAGGGGGCGCAGAAAACCAGCCCCAGCATTTT.

CDR3 amino acids: CASSQGQVNNQPQHF. The CDR3 coding sequence is TGTGCCAGTAGTCAAGGACAGGTTAATAATCAGCCCCAGCATTTT. The V call is TRBV19, the J call TRBJ1-5; 7 bases align to TRBD1. The CDR3 contains 15 residues. Per the germline V gene, CDR1 is LNHDA and CDR2 is SQIVND (reference sequence). V trimming: 5 bases; J trimming: 4 bases; junction bases outside the gene matches: 8.

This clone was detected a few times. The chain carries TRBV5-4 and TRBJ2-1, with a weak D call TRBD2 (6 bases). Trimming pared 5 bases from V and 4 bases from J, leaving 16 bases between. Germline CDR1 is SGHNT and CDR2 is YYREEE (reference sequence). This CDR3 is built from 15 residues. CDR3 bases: TGTGCCAGCAGTATCGCGGGATTAGATTACAATGAGCAGTTCTTC. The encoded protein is CASSIAGLDYNEQFF.

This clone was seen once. In DNA form, the CDR3 reads TGTGCCAGCAGCTTAGGCAGGGGGCTTGGAAACACCATATATTTT. It specifies CASSLGRGLGNTIYF. The V gene is TRBV11-2, the J gene TRBJ1-3; 8 nucleotides align to TRBD1. The junction had 2 bases not matched to a gene; V was cut back by 1 base and J by 3 bases. This CDR3 spans 15 amino acids. CDR1 and CDR2 (germline): SGHAT, FQNNGV.